Listed below are T cell receptor beta chains from one sample, sequenced in a study of T cell changes during pregnancy in multiple sclerosis. Method: immunoSEQ multiplex PCR; TCRdb's copy keeps in-frame clones and lacks some. Among tens of thousands of clones listed, around 89% were seen once. The source material was CD8+ T cells from peripheral blood mononuclear cells, sampled after pregnancy. The receptors shown here come from a female donor in good health, enrolled as a control in a pregnancy study. Each CDR3 is given with its conserved first and last residue. Fields, in order: clone size, V gene, D gene, J gene, CDR3 protein, CDR3 DNA. A D gene is named only where the DNA matches it firmly. Not every row has a clone size; where given, it reads once, few, many or a size class.

NA,TRBV13,NA,TRBJ2-6,CASSATRGSGANVLTF,TGTGCCAGCAGCGCGACTAGGGGTTCTGGGGCCAACGTCCTGACTTTC
many,TRBV7-9,NA,TRBJ2-3,CASSSPQGIKTDTQYF,TGTGCCAGCAGCTCTCCCCAGGGAATTAAGACAGATACGCAGTATTTT
NA,TRBV27,NA,TRBJ2-1,CASSLSLGGSYNEQFF,TGTGCCAGCAGTTTATCTTTAGGGGGCTCCTACAATGAGCAGTTCTTC
NA,TRBV25-1,NA,TRBJ1-4,CASSQANEKLFF,TGTGCCAGCAGTCAGGCTAATGAAAAACTGTTTTTT
NA,TRBV4-3,TRBD1,TRBJ2-7,CASSQAGTGLYEQYF,TGCGCCAGCAGCCAGGCCGGGACAGGGCTTTACGAGCAGTACTTC
NA,TRBV27,TRBD1,TRBJ1-4,CASSPSGTEREKLFF,TGTGCCAGCAGTCCATCCGGGACAGAACGGGAAAAACTGTTTTTT
few,TRBV11-2,NA,TRBJ2-7,CASSPGRYDEQYF,TGTGCCAGCAGCCCAGGGAGGTACGACGAGCAGTACTTC
NA,TRBV19,NA,TRBJ1-5,CASSIPYSNQPQHF,TGTGCCAGTAGTATACCGTATAGCAATCAGCCCCAGCATTTT
NA,TRBV6-4,TRBD1,TRBJ1-2,CASSNRDRAGYGYTF,TGTGCCAGCAGTAACCGGGACAGGGCCGGCTATGGCTACACCTTC
NA,TRBV21-1,NA,TRBJ2-2,CASSKGTIKNTGELFF,TGTGCCAGCAGCAAGGGGACAATAAAGAACACCGGGGAGCTGTTTTTT
NA,TRBV29-1,NA,TRBJ2-7,CSVGDYEQYF,TGCAGCGTCGGGGACTACGAGCAGTACTTC
once,TRBV28,TRBD1,TRBJ1-4,CASTRRGQGNEKLFF,TGTGCCAGCACCCGCAGGGGACAGGGGAATGAAAAACTGTTTTTT
NA,TRBV4-3,NA,TRBJ1-1,CASSQHREGTEAFF,TGCGCCAGCAGCCAACACAGGGAGGGTACTGAAGCTTTCTTT
NA,TRBV4-3,NA,TRBJ1-3,CASSQESGYSGNTIYF,TGCGCCAGCAGCCAAGAGTCCGGGTACTCTGGAAACACCATATATTTT
NA,TRBV19,NA,TRBJ1-2,CASSTEGRWSGYTF,TGTGCCAGTAGTACGGAGGGGAGGTGGAGTGGCTACACCTTC
NA,TRBV5-4,TRBD1,TRBJ2-7,CASSQGTVGEQYF,TGTGCCAGCAGCCAGGGGACAGTGGGCGAGCAGTACTTC
NA,TRBV7-3,TRBD2,TRBJ2-1,CASSLSGGASDEQFF,TGTGCCAGCAGCCTTAGCGGGGGGGCCTCGGATGAGCAGTTCTTC
NA,TRBV7-9,NA,TRBJ2-2,CASSPGVGNGELFF,TGTGCCAGCAGCCCGGGAGTTGGTAACGGGGAGCTGTTTTTT